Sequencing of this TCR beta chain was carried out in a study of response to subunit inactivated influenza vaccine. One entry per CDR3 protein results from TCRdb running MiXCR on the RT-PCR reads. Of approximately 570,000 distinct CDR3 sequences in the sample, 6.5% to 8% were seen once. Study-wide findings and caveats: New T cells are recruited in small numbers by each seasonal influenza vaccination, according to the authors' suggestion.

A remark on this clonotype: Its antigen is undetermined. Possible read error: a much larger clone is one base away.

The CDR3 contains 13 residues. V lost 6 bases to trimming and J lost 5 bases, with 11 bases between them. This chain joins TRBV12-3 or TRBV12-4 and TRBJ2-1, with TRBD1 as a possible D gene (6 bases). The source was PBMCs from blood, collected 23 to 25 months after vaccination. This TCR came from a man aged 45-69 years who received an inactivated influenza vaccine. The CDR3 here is CASSRDNNNEQFF. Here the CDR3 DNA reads TGTGCCAGCAGCCGGGACAACAACAATGAGCAGTTCTTC.